The 32 T cell receptor beta chains in this list originate from one sample, sequenced in a study of CD8+ T cells in alopecia areata listed by TCRdb under 2018. Library preparation used the immunoSEQ multiplex PCR assay. RNA was extracted from all samples and reverse transcribed into cDNA, which served as template for TCR sequencing. TCRdb holds this immuneACCESS table with in-frame rearrangements only. Some clones are missing; in checked studies, unresolved V genes explain under half, and the rest has no known cause. This sample shows roughly 260,000 clones, and none of them turns up only once. Clones ranked in the top ten supply 0.9% to 1.5% of the sample. Cells from mouse cutaneous lymph nodes were pooled, stained for CD4, CD8alpha, NKG2D, NKG2ACE and other markers, and then sorted on a BD Influx. The sample consisted of CD4+ T cells sorted from a lymph node. The receptor set was obtained from a C3H/HeJ mouse with alopecia areata. This strain has the MHC haplotype H2-k.

This clone was picked up a small number of times. Germline and genes: mouse. The read finishes 4 residues shy of the CDR3 end, and the germline J gene is used to complete it. Other DNA sequences within the sample encode an identical CDR3. The J gene is TRBJ2-3, the V gene TRBV31, with 8 nucleotides matching TRBD2. This CDR3 contains 12 residues. The V segment lost 4 bases and the J segment 4 bases; nucleotides outside the gene matches: 1. CDR1 and CDR2 from the germline V gene are GKSSPN and SITVG. Incomplete CDR3 DNA: TGTGCCTGGACTGGGGGGCCAGAA. Translated, it gives CAWTGGPE. The CDR3 as a whole reads CAWTGGPETLYF.

In its sample, this clone was seen a few times. Gene names follow the mouse nomenclature. The sequence runs out 4 residues before the end of the CDR3; the remainder is reconstructed from the germline J gene. Distinct nucleotide sequences in the sample also encode this CDR3. The chain couples TRBV13-2 to TRBJ2-7; 8 positions agree with TRBD1. CDR1 and CDR2 from the germline V gene are NNHNN and SYGAGS (reference sequence). This CDR3 contains 15 residues. Incomplete CDR3 DNA: TGTGCCAGCGGTGATGCAGGAGACAGGGGATAT. This translates into CASGDAGDRGY. The whole CDR3 reads CASGDAGDRGYEQYF.

This clone has just a few counts. Gene and germline names: mouse. With the read ending 4 residues before the CDR3 end, the germline J gene is used to fill in that end. The chain employs TRBV14 and TRBJ2-5; D unresolved. Germline CDR1 and CDR2: SGHDT and FRDEAV. This CDR3 region has 12 residues. The CDR3 sequence is CASSPNKDTQYF. CDR3 bases read: TGTGCCAGCAGTCCTAATAAAGAC.

This clone was counted only a few times. Mouse germline and gene names are used. The CDR3 is cut off 4 residues early in the read; its end comes from the germline J gene. Other DNA sequences from this sample encode an identical CDR3 as well. The chain is built from TRBV13-1 and TRBJ2-2, with D unclear. CDR1 is NSHNY and CDR2 is SYGAGN in the germline V gene. The CDR3 extends over 14 amino acids. The germline V and J ends were trimmed by 3 bases and 1 base, with 7 bases remaining between them. The CDR3 here is CASSVTENTGQLYF. CDR3 DNA, as far as it was read: TGTGCCAGCAGTGTAACAGAAAACACCGGG.

With regard to this clone: Gene names are mouse gene names. The read is 4 residues too short to cover the CDR3 end, so that end is filled in from the germline J gene. The chain employs TRBV13-1 and TRBJ1-1, with TRBD1 matching over 8 bases. Per germline, CDR1 NSHNY and CDR2 SYGAGN. The CDR3 sequence is 15 residues long. The covered CDR3 bases are TGTGCCAGCAGTGATGCCAAGGCAGGGGGCCCA. Its translation: CASSDAKAGGP. The whole CDR3 protein reads CASSDAKAGGPEVFF.

This clone was seen a handful of times. Here the gene names and germline are mouse. The read finishes 4 residues shy of the CDR3 end, and the germline J gene is used to complete it. The same CDR3 arises from other DNA sequences in this sample as well. The chain has TRBV1 and TRBJ2-5; 11 bases are shared with TRBD2. The CDR3 runs 15 residues. The germline gives CDR1 NSQYPW, CDR2 LRSPGD (reference sequence). CDR3 residues: CTCSARTGGRDTQYF. The part of the CDR3 DNA that was read is TGCACCTGCAGTGCGCGGACTGGGGGGAGAGAC.

This clone turned up a few times. Gene names denote mouse genes. The read terminates 4 residues before the CDR3 end, so the remaining end is supplied by the germline J gene. The chain uses TRBV31 and TRBJ2-7; 9 nucleotides agree with TRBD2. The CDR3 loop spans 12 amino acids. V was pared by 4 bases and J by 3 bases, with 1 base of the junction left unmatched. From germline, CDR1 is GKSSPN and CDR2 SITVG. The CDR3 sequence: CAWTWGGYEQYF. CDR3 bases read: TGTGCCTGGACCTGGGGGGGCTAT.

This clone came up a few times. All gene names here are mouse names. The DNA ends 4 residues before the CDR3 does, and the rest of the CDR3 is filled in from the germline J gene. The identical CDR3 is also encoded by other nucleotide sequences in the sample. This chain joins TRBV29 and TRBJ2-7; D might be TRBD1 (6 bases). The germline gives CDR1 MSHET, CDR2 SYDVDS. The length of the CDR3 is 12 residues. CDR3 bases read: TGTGCTAGCAGTTTAGACAGGTAT. Residues: CASSLDRY. The full CDR3 is CASSLDRYEQYF.

This clone has just a few counts. The gene symbols are mouse symbols. The read comes to an end 4 residues before the CDR3 does, leaving the germline J gene to fill in the end. Other DNA sequences of this sample code for an identical CDR3. V gene TRBV13-1 combines with J gene TRBJ1-2; tentatively, D is TRBD1 (6 bases). The V gene's germline CDR1 is NSHNY and CDR2 SYGAGN. This CDR3 contains 13 residues. With 3 bases removed from V and 4 bases from J, the gap between germline ends came to 10 bases. The CDR3 loop is CASSGGGGSDYTF. The DNA read from the CDR3 is TGTGCCAGCAGTGGAGGGGGAGGCTCC.

This clone was observed a handful of times. Germline and genes here are mouse. CDR3 DNA (partial): TGTGCCTGGAGAGGCGGACAGGGGTATAATTCGCCC. Translation: CAWRGGQGYNSP. The entire CDR3 sequence reads CAWRGGQGYNSPLYF. V gene TRBV31 combines with J gene TRBJ1-6, with TRBD1 identical over 9 bases. The read halts 3 residues ahead of the CDR3 end, with the missing end drawn from the germline J gene. TRBJ1-6 is classed as an ORF, of uncertain function. The J segment lost 4 bases and the V segment lost 3 bases, leaving 4 bases of the junction unmatched. The CDR3 extends over 15 amino acids. Germline assignment: CDR1 GKSSPN and CDR2 SITVG.

A note on this clone: Mouse germline and gene names are used. Read coverage stops 4 residues before the CDR3 terminus; the germline J gene supplies the remainder. The chain uses TRBV13-2 and TRBJ2-2; no firm D call. Trimming stripped 0 bases from V and 6 bases from J, with 3 bases between. Per germline, CDR1 NNHNN and CDR2 SYGAGS (reference sequence). The CDR3 loop spans 12 amino acids. CDR3: CASGDAAGQLYF. The part of the CDR3 DNA that was read is TGTGCCAGCGGTGATGCTGCCGGG.

As to this clone: Gene names and germline refer to mouse. At the DNA level, this CDR3 is encoded by other sequences in the same sample as well. The sequenced part of the CDR3 DNA is TGTGCCTGGAGTCTAGGGGGTACCGGG. Translated: CAWSLGGTG. The whole CDR3 protein reads CAWSLGGTGQLYF. The rearrangement uses TRBV31 and TRBJ2-2; D possibly corresponds to TRBD1 (6 bases). The sequenced fragment ends 4 residues before the CDR3 boundary, so the rest is inferred from the germline J gene. Trimming took off 0 bases at V and 5 bases at J, with 7 bases between the two ends. The CDR3 is 13 amino acids. Looked up from germline, CDR1 is GKSSPN and CDR2 is SITVG. The full variable domain, with the rest looked up from reference TRBV31 and TRBJ2-2, is AQTIHQWPVAEIKAVGSPLSLGCTIKGKSSPNLYWYWQATGGTLQQLFYSITVGQVESVVQLNLSASRPKDDQFILSTEKLLLSHSGFYLCAWSLGGTGQLYFGEGSKLTVL.

A note on this clone: These gene names are mouse names. The sequence runs out 4 residues before the end of the CDR3; the remainder is reconstructed from the germline J gene. V is TRBV17 and J is TRBJ1-1; a possible D gene is TRBD1 (5 bases). CDR1 MNHDT and CDR2 YYDKIL come from the germline V gene. The CDR3 runs 14 residues. The CDR3 is CASSRELGGREVFF. The covered CDR3 bases are TGTGCTAGCAGTAGAGAGCTGGGGGGGAGA.

This clone showed up just a few times. Gene names refer to mouse genes. From the germline J gene comes the end of the CDR3, since the read stops 4 residues before it. The V and J genes are TRBV13-2 and TRBJ2-2; 8 positions match TRBD2. J gave up 0 bases and V 4 bases, and 5 bases lay outside the gene matches. Germline V gene lookup returns CDR1 NNHNN and CDR2 SYGAGS (reference sequence). The length of the CDR3 is 16 residues. The CDR3 bases that were read are TGTGCCAGCGGTCCCGGACTGGGCGCAAACACCGGG. Protein sequence: CASGPGLGANTG. The complete CDR3 protein is CASGPGLGANTGQLYF.

This clone has more than one count but fewer than ten. Germline and genes here are mouse. The CDR3 goes on 3 residues after the read ends, and that part is filled in from the germline J gene. This chain links TRBV19 with TRBJ1-6; D possibly corresponds to TRBD1 (6 bases). TRBJ1-6 is annotated as an ORF whose role is uncertain. The V and J ends lost 5 bases and 0 bases respectively, with 12 bases between them. This CDR3 contains 16 residues. CDR1 is FNHDT, CDR2 SITEND, per germline (reference sequence). This CDR3 is CASSLTTGSYNSPLYF. The covered CDR3 bases are TGTGCCAGCAGCCTTACGACAGGTTCCTATAATTCGCCC.

Comments on this clone: Gene names denote mouse genes. The read stops 4 residues short of the end of the CDR3; the missing end is completed from the germline J gene. This rearrangement joins TRBV14 to TRBJ2-5, with 10 bases fitting TRBD2. Germline V lookup: CDR1 SGHDT, CDR2 FRDEAV. This CDR3 has 13 residues. The CDR3 region is CASSYWGGDTQYF. The CDR3 bases that were read are TGTGCCAGCAGTTACTGGGGGGGTGAC.

With respect to this clone: Gene names are the mouse ones. The read halts 4 residues ahead of the CDR3 end, with the missing end drawn from the germline J gene. The chain uses TRBV13-1 and TRBJ2-1; D possibly corresponds to TRBD2 (7 bases). Per germline, CDR1 NSHNY and CDR2 SYGAGN. The CDR3 is made up of 16 amino acids. Trimming pared 0 bases from V and 1 base from J, leaving 11 bases between. The CDR3 loop is CASSDDGGRNYAEQFF. CDR3 DNA (partial): TGTGCCAGCAGTGATGACGGGGGGCGGAACTATGCT.

To note about this clone: Genes and germline come from the mouse. The DNA ends 4 residues before the CDR3 does, and the rest of the CDR3 is filled in from the germline J gene. The chain links TRBV1 to TRBJ2-7; 7 bases fit TRBD1. The CDR3 contains 15 residues. V was pared by 3 bases and J by 0 bases, with 5 bases of the junction left unmatched. Germline assignment: CDR1 NSQYPW and CDR2 LRSPGD (reference sequence). The CDR3 loop is CTCSATGISSYEQYF. The sequenced part of the CDR3 DNA is TGCACCTGCAGTGCGACAGGGATCAGCTCCTAT.

Points on this clone: All gene names here are mouse names. The sequence runs out 4 residues before the end of the CDR3; the remainder is reconstructed from the germline J gene. The chain uses TRBV13-2 and TRBJ2-1, with TRBD2 matching 7 bases. Germline V gene sequence: CDR1 NNHNN, CDR2 SYGAGS (reference sequence). The CDR3 contains 14 residues. CDR3 sequence: CASGDAWGRAEQFF. Partial CDR3 DNA: TGTGCCAGCGGTGATGCCTGGGGGAGGGCT.

This clone was seen a handful of times. Gene names are mouse gene names. The sequenced fragment ends 4 residues before the CDR3 boundary, so the rest is inferred from the germline J gene. The chain is built from TRBV13-3 and TRBJ2-7, with D hard to call. The CDR3 is made up of 12 amino acids. Trimming cost V 3 bases and J 2 bases, with 6 bases left between them. Germline-derived CDR1 and CDR2 are NNHDY and SYVADS. The CDR3 sequence is CASSASPYEQYF. The CDR3 DNA, read in part, is TGTGCCAGCAGTGCCTCCCCCTAT.

This clone was picked up a small number of times. The gene symbols are mouse symbols. The CDR3 goes on 3 residues after the read ends, and that part is filled in from the germline J gene. The chain recombines TRBV31 with TRBJ1-6; TRBD1 matches at 8 bases. TRBJ1-6 is sorted into the ORF group, with uncertain function. V lost 3 bases, J lost 0 bases, and 4 bases stayed unmatched. Germline-derived CDR1 and CDR2 are GKSSPN and SITVG. There are 16 residues in the CDR3. CDR3 DNA, as far as it was read: TGTGCCTGGAGCCAGGGGGCTCATTCCTATAATTCGCCC. Protein: CAWSQGAHSYNSP. The CDR3 in its entirety is CAWSQGAHSYNSPLYF.

This clone occurred a few times. Here the gene names and germline are mouse. From the germline J gene comes the end of the CDR3, since the read stops 4 residues before it. Other DNA sequences in this sample translate to the same CDR3. This chain joins TRBV13-2 and TRBJ2-1; D might be TRBD1 (6 bases). The V end lost 0 bases, the J end lost 1 base, and 8 bases lay between the germline ends. Germline CDR1 NNHNN, CDR2 SYGAGS (reference sequence). The CDR3 is 15 amino acids. CDR3 residues: CASGDAGQNYAEQFF. The covered CDR3 bases are TGTGCCAGCGGTGATGCAGGACAGAACTATGCT.

In the case of this clone: Gene names are mouse gene names. Read sequence stops 4 residues before the CDR3 end, and the germline J gene provides the missing end. The V and J genes are TRBV13-3 and TRBJ2-1; 8 nucleotides align to TRBD1. Germline CDR1 NNHDY, CDR2 SYVADS. The V segment lost 0 bases and the J segment 4 bases; nucleotides outside the gene matches: 6. CDR3 length equals 16 residues. The CDR3 spells CASSDVPGGGYAEQFF. Incomplete CDR3 DNA: TGTGCCAGCAGTGATGTCCCAGGGGGCGGGTATGCT.

With regard to this clone: Genes and germline are mouse. The read terminates 4 residues before the CDR3 end, so the remaining end is supplied by the germline J gene. The chain uses TRBV13-1 and TRBJ2-3, with TRBD1 matching over 10 bases. V was pared by 2 bases and J by 1 base, with 4 bases of the junction left unmatched. This CDR3 has 16 residues. Germline V gene lookup returns CDR1 NSHNY and CDR2 SYGAGN. Partial CDR3 DNA: TGTGCCAGCAGTGAAGACAGGGGGCGAGGTGCAGAA. This encodes CASSEDRGRGAE. The whole CDR3 sequence reads CASSEDRGRGAETLYF.

This clone has ten or more counts. Each gene name is a mouse one. The CDR3 is cut off 4 residues early in the read; its end comes from the germline J gene. The genes are TRBV29 and TRBJ2-2; TRBD1 might be the D (6 bases). The germline V gene encodes CDR1 MSHET and CDR2 SYDVDS. This CDR3 comprises 15 residues. V lost 3 bases and J 0 bases, leaving 8 bases between the germline ends. This CDR3 reads CASSFGTTNTGQLYF. The covered CDR3 bases are TGTGCTAGCAGTTTCGGGACAACAAACACCGGG.

This clone was observed a few times. The genes and germline here are from mouse. The sequenced fragment ends 4 residues before the CDR3 boundary, so the rest is inferred from the germline J gene. The chain is built from TRBV17 and TRBJ2-1, with D possibly TRBD1 on 6 matching bases. The CDR3 has 13 residues. The V gene lost 3 bases and the J gene lost 4 bases, with 7 bases spanning the gap. Germline CDR1 reads MNHDT; CDR2 reads YYDKIL. CDR3 DNA (partial): TGTGCTAGCAGTAGGGGACATTATGCT. As protein: CASSRGHYA. The full CDR3 protein is CASSRGHYAEQFF.

This clone was seen a few times. All gene names here are mouse names. This same CDR3 is encoded by further DNA sequences in the sample. The sequenced part of the CDR3 DNA is TGTGCCAGCAGCCCCAGGGTGAACTATGCT. Amino acid sequence: CASSPRVNYA. The entire CDR3 sequence reads CASSPRVNYAEQFF. The chain employs TRBV5 and TRBJ2-1, with a possible D match to TRBD1 (5 bases). The CDR3 end lies 4 residues beyond the end of the read and is filled in from the germline J gene. The CDR3 contains 14 residues. V was cut by 4 bases and J by 1 base, with 8 bases left in between. The germline gives CDR1 LGHNA, CDR2 YNLKQL (reference sequence).

A note on this clone: Gene labels here are mouse ones. The read terminates 4 residues ahead of where the CDR3 ends, so the germline J gene completes it. This chain joins TRBV13-1 and TRBJ2-7, with D unclear. Germline-derived CDR1 and CDR2 are NSHNY and SYGAGN. The CDR3 totals 13 residues. CDR3 DNA (partial): TGTGCCAGCAGTGATGCAGGTCATTAT. Residues: CASSDAGHY. The CDR3, in full, reads CASSDAGHYEQYF.

This clone was found a few times. Gene and germline names: mouse. Read sequence stops 4 residues before the CDR3 end, and the germline J gene provides the missing end. This sample includes further DNA sequences coding for the same CDR3. V usage is TRBV31 and J usage is TRBJ1-2; 9 positions match TRBD1. This CDR3 is built from 14 residues. Germline V gene sequence: CDR1 GKSSPN, CDR2 SITVG. V dropped 3 bases and J dropped 0; count of bases not matched to a gene: 2. The CDR3 is CAWRRQGANSDYTF. The covered CDR3 bases are TGTGCCTGGAGGAGACAGGGGGCAAACTCC.

Regarding this clone: Germline and genes here are mouse. The same CDR3 is also encoded by other DNA sequences in this sample. Incomplete CDR3 DNA: TGTGCCAGCAGCCCTCAGGGAAAGGAC. It yields the protein CASSPQGKD. The whole CDR3 region reads CASSPQGKDTQYF. The chain employs TRBV5 and TRBJ2-5, with D perhaps TRBD1 (5 bases). The CDR3 end falls 4 residues outside the read, so it is completed with the germline J gene. From germline, CDR1 is LGHNA and CDR2 YNLKQL (reference sequence). The CDR3 has 13 amino acids.

This clone turned up a few times. Gene names are mouse gene names. The read comes to an end 4 residues before the CDR3 does, leaving the germline J gene to fill in the end. Different DNA sequences within this sample yield the same CDR3. The J gene is TRBJ2-3, the V gene TRBV13-3; D unclear. The CDR3 contains 15 residues. The V gene lost 4 bases and the J gene lost 0 bases, with 12 bases spanning the gap. Germline V gives CDR1 NNHDY, CDR2 SYVADS. The sequenced part of the CDR3 DNA is TGTGCCAGCAGTCTTGACAAATCTAGTGCAGAA. The encoded protein is CASSLDKSSAE. The whole CDR3 is CASSLDKSSAETLYF.

Turning to this clone: Gene and germline names: mouse. The sequenced fragment ends 3 residues before the CDR3 boundary, so the rest is inferred from the germline J gene. The chain carries TRBV13-3 and TRBJ1-6, with a weak D call TRBD1 (5 bases). TRBJ1-6 is an open reading frame, and its role is uncertain. Trimming removed 1 base at V and 6 bases at J, with 11 bases between. Germline-derived CDR1 and CDR2 are NNHDY and SYVADS. This CDR3 is built from 15 residues. The part of the CDR3 DNA that was read is TGTGCCAGCAGTGATAGTGGGGGAGGTAATTCGCCC. It yields the protein CASSDSGGGNSP. From start to end, the CDR3 is CASSDSGGGNSPLYF.